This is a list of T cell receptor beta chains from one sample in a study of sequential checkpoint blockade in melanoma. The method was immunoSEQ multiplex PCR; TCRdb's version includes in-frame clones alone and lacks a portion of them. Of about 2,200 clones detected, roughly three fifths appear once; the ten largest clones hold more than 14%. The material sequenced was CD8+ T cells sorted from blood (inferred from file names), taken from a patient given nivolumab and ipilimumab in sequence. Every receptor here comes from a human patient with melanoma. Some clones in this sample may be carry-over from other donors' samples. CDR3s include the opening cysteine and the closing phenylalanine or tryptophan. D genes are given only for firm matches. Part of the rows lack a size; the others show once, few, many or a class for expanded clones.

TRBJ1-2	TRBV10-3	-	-	TGTGCCAGCAGTCCCCAAACCGGGACAATCCATGGCTACACCTTC	CASSPQTGTIHGYTF
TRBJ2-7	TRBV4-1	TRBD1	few	TGTGCCAGCAGCTTGACAGGGGGGTACGAGCAGTACTTC	CASSLTGGYEQYF
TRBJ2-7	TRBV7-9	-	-	TGTGCCAGCAGCTGGGAGACAGGAGACTCCTACGAGCAGTACTTC	CASSWETGDSYEQYF
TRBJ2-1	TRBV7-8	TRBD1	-	TGTGCCAGCAGCAACCTACAGGGGAAATCCAATGAGCAGTTCTTC	CASSNLQGKSNEQFF
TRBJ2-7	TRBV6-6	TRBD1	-	TGTGCCAGCAGTATTTTCTCGGGACAGGGAACCTACGAGCAGTACTTC	CASSIFSGQGTYEQYF
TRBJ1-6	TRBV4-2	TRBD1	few	TGTGCCAGCAGCCACCAAACAGGGGAAATCAACTTT	CASSHQTGEINF
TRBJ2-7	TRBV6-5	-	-	TGTGCCAGCAGCCCCCTAATTTTTTCCTACGAGCAGTACTTC	CASSPLIFSYEQYF
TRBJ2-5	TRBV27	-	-	TGTGCCAGCAGTTTGGCAGGGGTGAAAGAGACCCAGTACTTC	CASSLAGVKETQYF
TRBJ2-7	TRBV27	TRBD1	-	TGTGCCAGCAGCGACGGACAGGGAAACTACGAGCAGTACTTC	CASSDGQGNYEQYF
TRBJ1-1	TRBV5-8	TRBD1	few	TGTGCCAGCAGCTTTGGGGCAGGGGGCCTCATGAACACTGAAGCTTTCTTT	CASSFGAGGLMNTEAFF
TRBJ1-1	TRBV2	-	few	TGTGCCAGCAGTGTGGGCGAAGCTTTCTTT	CASSVGEAFF
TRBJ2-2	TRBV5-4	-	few	TGCGCCAGCACCCCCGGACTAGGGGGGAACACCGGGGAGCTGTTTTTT	CASTPGLGGNTGELFF
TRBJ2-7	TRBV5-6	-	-	TGTGCCAGCACCGGGGGTTTCGAGCAGTACTTC	CASTGGFEQYF
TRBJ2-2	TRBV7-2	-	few	TGCGCCAGCACCCCCGGACTAGGGGGGAACACCGGGGAGCTGTTTTTT	CASTPGLGGNTGELFF
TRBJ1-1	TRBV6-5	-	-	TGTGCCAGCAGTCCTCGGAGCACTGAAGCTTTCTTT	CASSPRSTEAFF
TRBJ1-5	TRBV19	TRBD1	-	TGTGCCAGTAGTAGGACCGGGACAGGGGGGAGACAGCCCCAGCATTTT	CASSRTGTGGRQPQHF
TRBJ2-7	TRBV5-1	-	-	TGCGCCAGCAGCTTGGTTTCGGCAGGCTCCTACGAGCAGTACTTC	CASSLVSAGSYEQYF
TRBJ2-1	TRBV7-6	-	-	TGTGCCAGCAGCTTGACTAGATACAATGAGCAGTTCTTC	CASSLTRYNEQFF
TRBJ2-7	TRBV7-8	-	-	TGTGCCAGCAGCTTAGCGCTCGGCAAAACTACTCCATCCTACGAGCAGTACTTC	CASSLALGKTTPSYEQYF
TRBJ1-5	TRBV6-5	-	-	TGTGCCAGCAGTTACGTAGACTCGGGGCAGCCCCAGCATTTT	CASSYVDSGQPQHF
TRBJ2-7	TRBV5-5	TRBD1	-	TGTGCCAGCAGCTATCCTGGGACAGGTGTTTTCGAGCAGTACTTC	CASSYPGTGVFEQYF
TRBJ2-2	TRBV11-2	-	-	TGTGCCAGCAGCTTACGGGAATTTGACACCGGGGAGCTGTTTTTT	CASSLREFDTGELFF
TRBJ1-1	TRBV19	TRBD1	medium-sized	TGTGCCAGTAGGGAGACAGGGGGCCTGAACACTGAAGCTTTCTTT	CASRETGGLNTEAFF
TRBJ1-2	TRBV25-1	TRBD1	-	TGTGCCAGCAGTCAGACAATTACAGGGGGCGTCTATGGCTACACCTTC	CASSQTITGGVYGYTF
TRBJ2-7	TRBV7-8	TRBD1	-	TGTGCCAGCAGCTCCCCACGACAGGGTGGCTCCTACGAGCAGTACTTC	CASSSPRQGGSYEQYF
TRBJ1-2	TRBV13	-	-	TGTGCCAGCAGCTTAGGCGACAGCTATGGCTACACCTTC	CASSLGDSYGYTF
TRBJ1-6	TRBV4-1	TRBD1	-	TGCGCCAGCAGCCAAGGTACGAGGGGGCCTAATTCACCCCTCCACTTT	CASSQGTRGPNSPLHF
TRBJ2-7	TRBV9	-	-	TGTGCCAGCAGCGTAGGGGTGGGGCCGACCTACGAGCAGTACTTC	CASSVGVGPTYEQYF
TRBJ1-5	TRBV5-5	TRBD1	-	TGTGCCAGCAGCCGATCGACAGGGGGCGGACAGCCCCAGCATTTT	CASSRSTGGGQPQHF
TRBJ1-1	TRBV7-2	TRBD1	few	TGTGCCAGCAGCCCTACGGACAGGGGGTACACTGAAGCTTTCTTT	CASSPTDRGYTEAFF
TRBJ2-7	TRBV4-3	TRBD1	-	TGCGCCAGCAGTCTCGACAGGGGGTTTGGCGAGCAGTACTTC	CASSLDRGFGEQYF
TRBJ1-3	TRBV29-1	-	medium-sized	TGCAGCGCCCATGAAGATACAGGGCCTGGAAACACCATATATTTT	CSAHEDTGPGNTIYF
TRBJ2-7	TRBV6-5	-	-	TGTGCCAGCAGCTCGCACAGCTCCTACGAGCAGTACTTC	CASSSHSSYEQYF
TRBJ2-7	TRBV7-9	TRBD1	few	TGTGCCAGCAGCCCCCGGACAGGCCTAACCTACGAGCAGTACTTC	CASSPRTGLTYEQYF
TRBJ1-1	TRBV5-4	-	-	TGTGCCAGCAGCCGCCCTACGCAGGGTGAAGCTTTCTTT	CASSRPTQGEAFF
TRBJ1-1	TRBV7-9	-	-	TGTGCCAGCAGCTTAGAGGGGATTGAAGCTTTCTTT	CASSLEGIEAFF
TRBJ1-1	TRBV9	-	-	TGTGCCAGCAGCGCTACAGGGAACACTGAAGCTTTCTTT	CASSATGNTEAFF
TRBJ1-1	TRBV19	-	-	TGTGCCAGTATCAAGAACACTGAAGCTTTCTTT	CASIKNTEAFF
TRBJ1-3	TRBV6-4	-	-	TGTGCCTACGAGGCCGACTCTGGAAACACCATATATTTT	CAYEADSGNTIYF
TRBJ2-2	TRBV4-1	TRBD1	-	TGCGCCAGCAGCCATTCACAAGAGGGGACAGCACACACCGGGGAGCTGTTTTTT	CASSHSQEGTAHTGELFF
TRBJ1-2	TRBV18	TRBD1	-	TGTGCCAGCTCACCACCGGGACAGGGAGGCCGCTACACCTTC	CASSPPGQGGRYTF
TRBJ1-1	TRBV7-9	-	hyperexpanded	TGTGCCAGCAGCCGCCCTACGCAGGGTGAAGCTTTCTTT	CASSRPTQGEAFF
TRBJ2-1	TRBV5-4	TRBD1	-	TGTGCCAGCAGCGCAGAAGACAGGGGCGATGAGCAGTTCTTC	CASSAEDRGDEQFF
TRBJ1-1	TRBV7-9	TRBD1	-	TGTGCCAGCAGCTATAATTGGGACAGGGCGAACACTGAAGCTTTCTTT	CASSYNWDRANTEAFF
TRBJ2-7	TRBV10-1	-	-	TGCGCCAGCAGTGCCGGACAGCTCTACGAGCAGTACTTC	CASSAGQLYEQYF
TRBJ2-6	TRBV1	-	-	TGCACCAGCAGTAAAGCGGGTTTGTCACAAAGTCGGGCCAACGTCCTGACTTTC	CTSSKAGLSQSRANVLTF
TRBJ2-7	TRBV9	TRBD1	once	TGTGCCAGCAGCCTCTTCGACAGGGGCGTCTCCTACGAGCAGTACTTC	CASSLFDRGVSYEQYF
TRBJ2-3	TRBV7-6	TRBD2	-	TGTGCCAGCAGCTTGCCAGCGGGGGGTCAGGATACGCAGTATTTT	CASSLPAGGQDTQYF
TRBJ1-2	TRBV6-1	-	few	TGTGCCAGCAGTGAACCCCAGGGTGTGCCACGTGGCTACACCTTC	CASSEPQGVPRGYTF
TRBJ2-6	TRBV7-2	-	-	TGTGCCAGCAGCATGAAGTTGAGACGACAAAGTCGGGCCAACGTCCTGACTTTC	CASSMKLRRQSRANVLTF
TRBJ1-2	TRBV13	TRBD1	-	TGTGCCAGCAGTACCAGGGGGACAGCTAACTATGGCTACACCTTC	CASSTRGTANYGYTF
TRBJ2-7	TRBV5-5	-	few	TGTGCCAGCTCCAAACTGCCTCACTACGAGCAGTACTTC	CASSKLPHYEQYF
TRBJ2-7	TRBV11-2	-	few	TGTGCCAGCAGCTTAGGGGTCCGAGGGCGGGAGCAGTACTTC	CASSLGVRGREQYF
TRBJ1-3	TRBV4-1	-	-	TGCGCCAGCAGCCAAGAGGGAGGGGCTGGAAACACCATATATTTT	CASSQEGGAGNTIYF
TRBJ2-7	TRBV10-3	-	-	TGTGCCATCAGTGAGTCTCTAGCGACCTACGAGCAGTACTTC	CAISESLATYEQYF
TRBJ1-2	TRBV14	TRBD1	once	TGTGCCAGCAGCCGGACAGGGGGCGGTGATGGCTACACCTTC	CASSRTGGGDGYTF
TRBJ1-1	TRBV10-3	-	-	TGTGCCATCAGTGGACTGGGTTACACTGAAGCTTTCTTT	CAISGLGYTEAFF
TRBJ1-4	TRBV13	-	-	TGTGCCAGCAGCTCTACCTATGCAACTAATGAAAAACTGTTTTTT	CASSSTYATNEKLFF